This TCR beta chain was profiled in a study of T cell responses to AZD1222 COVID-19 vaccine. Whole-study findings and limits: Repertoire sampling happened only post peak T cell response. Only a handful of AZD1222 recipients tested seropositive at baseline.

The protocol was immunoSEQ multiplex PCR, while the TCRdb copy is restricted to in-frame clones and leaves out a portion. Among fewer than 150,000 clones listed, around 84% were seen once. This clone came up many times. What it binds is not known. The trim removed 4 bases at V and 3 bases at J, leaving 6 bases unmatched. Germline V gene data show CDR1 as MGHDK and CDR2 as SYGVNS. The CDR3 is made up of 15 amino acids. This sample comprised peripheral blood, obtained on day 0 of AZD1222 vaccination. V usage is TRBV25-1 and J usage is TRBJ2-7; 10 positions match TRBD2. This clonotype originated in an adult in good health. The CDR3 loop is CASSVSGTSDYEQYF. The CDR3 DNA reads TGTGCCAGCAGTGTCTCCGGGACTAGCGACTACGAGCAGTACTTC.